These T cell receptor beta chains were read from a single sample in a study of spatial heterogeneity in lung cancer. TCRdb re-called the 5' RACE reads with MiXCR, one entry per CDR3 protein. The sample consists of approximately 94,000 distinct CDR3 sequences, 3.5% to 5% of them appearing once. The sample in question was lung tumor tissue, obtained at surgery. These receptors all stem from a male donor with early-stage non-small cell lung cancer. The CDR3 runs from the conserved cysteine through the conserved F or W. The order of the fields is D gene, J gene, V gene, clone size, CDR3 protein, CDR3 DNA. D genes are given only for firm matches. Expanded clones are given a class, and other clones once, few, many or no size at all.

TRBD2	TRBJ2-2	TRBV11-2	few	CASSLHWTAGRAGELFF	TGTGCCAGCAGCTTACACTGGACAGCCGGGAGGGCCGGGGAGCTGTTTTTT
NA	TRBJ2-2	TRBV12-3/TRBV12-4	few	CASSFSVSNTGELFF	TGTGCCAGCAGTTTCAGCGTATCGAACACCGGGGAGCTGTTTTTT
NA	TRBJ2-3	TRBV30	NA	CAWTPGIDTQYF	TGTGCCTGGACCCCGGGGATAGATACGCAGTATTTT
NA	TRBJ2-3	TRBV10-3	many	CAIGETGISTDTQYF	TGTGCCATCGGGGAGACAGGCATAAGCACAGATACGCAGTATTTT
TRBD2	TRBJ2-7	TRBV5-6	many	CASSLGLAGYYEQYF	TGTGCCAGCAGCTTGGGACTAGCGGGATACTACGAGCAGTACTTC
NA	TRBJ2-1	TRBV4-1	many	CASSQAGNEQFF	TGCGCCAGCAGCCAAGCGGGGAATGAGCAGTTCTTC
NA	TRBJ2-7	TRBV3-1	NA	CASSQDQTGLQDEQYF	TGTGCCAGCAGCCAAGATCAAACCGGACTCCAGGACGAGCAGTACTTC
TRBD1	TRBJ2-3	TRBV10-3	many	CATVGQDSSTDTQYF	TGTGCCACCGTAGGACAGGATTCTTCCACAGATACGCAGTATTTT
NA	TRBJ2-3	TRBV5-6	many	CASLFSASTDTQYF	TGTGCCAGCCTGTTTTCGGCCAGCACAGATACGCAGTATTTT
NA	TRBJ1-1	TRBV6-2/TRBV6-3	many	CASGVGRRTEAFF	TGTGCCAGCGGGGTGGGACGCCGCACTGAAGCTTTCTTT
NA	TRBJ2-7	TRBV10-3	few	CASSGTPDVVYEQYF	TGTGCCTCCTCCGGGACACCCGACGTGGTCTACGAGCAGTACTTC
NA	TRBJ2-7	TRBV6-2/TRBV6-3	few	CASSYRGYWYEQYF	TGTGCCAGCAGTTACAGGGGGTATTGGTACGAGCAGTACTTC
TRBD2	TRBJ2-1	TRBV29-1	NA	CSVAGLAGLSYNEQFF	TGCAGCGTTGCCGGACTAGCGGGACTCTCCTACAATGAGCAGTTCTTC
NA	TRBJ2-3	TRBV28	many	CASTIAITSTDTQYF	TGTGCCAGCACTATCGCGATCACTAGCACAGATACGCAGTATTTT
TRBD1	TRBJ1-4	TRBV4-1	NA	CASSQDAYAPGQEKLFF	TGCGCCAGCAGCCAAGATGCTTACGCACCGGGACAGGAAAAACTGTTTTTT
NA	TRBJ2-5	TRBV6-2/TRBV6-3	many	CASSYPETQYF	TGTGCCAGCAGTTACCCAGAGACCCAGTACTTC
NA	TRBJ1-2	TRBV27	many	CASRTGRDGYTF	TGTGCCAGCAGAACCGGCAGGGATGGCTACACCTTC
NA	TRBJ2-7	TRBV14	few	CASSQDLYPPYEQYF	TGTGCCAGCAGCCAAGATCTCTATCCCCCCTACGAGCAGTACTTC
NA	TRBJ2-3	TRBV4-2	many	CASSQGPLGTSTDTQYF	TGTGCCAGCAGCCAAGGGCCTCTCGGGACTAGCACAGATACGCAGTATTTT
TRBD2	TRBJ2-3	TRBV11-2	many	CASSLTRERVADTQYF	TGTGCCAGCAGCCTGACGCGGGAGCGGGTGGCAGATACGCAGTATTTT
NA	TRBJ2-7	TRBV5-5	few	CASSPKVARIDEQYF	TGTGCCAGCAGCCCGAAGGTCGCCAGAATCGACGAGCAGTACTTC
NA	TRBJ1-5	TRBV28	many	CASSPDRDGYSNQPQHF	TGTGCCAGCAGTCCCGACCGGGACGGATATAGCAATCAGCCCCAGCATTTT
TRBD2	TRBJ2-2	TRBV10-2	many	CASNPAGAEPNANTGELFF	TGCGCCAGCAACCCAGCGGGAGCAGAACCCAACGCGAACACCGGGGAGCTGTTTTTT
TRBD1	TRBJ1-1	TRBV18	many	CASLQGLDTEAFF	TGTGCCAGCTTACAGGGGTTGGACACTGAAGCTTTCTTT
NA	TRBJ1-4	TRBV12-3/TRBV12-4	NA	CASSSGHGDEKLFF	TGTGCCAGCAGTTCCGGACACGGAGATGAAAAACTGTTTTTT
NA	TRBJ2-5	TRBV7-9	few	CASNPLGETQYF	TGTGCCAGCAACCCGCTGGGGGAGACCCAGTACTTC
TRBD2	TRBJ2-1	TRBV12-3/TRBV12-4	many	CASSSSTSGLDNEQFF	TGTGCCAGCAGTTCCTCGACTAGCGGATTAGACAATGAGCAGTTCTTC
NA	TRBJ1-2	TRBV27	many	CASKGQGNYGYTF	TGTGCCAGCAAAGGTCAGGGAAACTATGGCTACACCTTC
NA	TRBJ2-1	TRBV12-3/TRBV12-4	many	CASSFYLGDEQFF	TGTGCCAGCAGTTTCTATCTGGGGGATGAGCAGTTCTTC
TRBD1	TRBJ2-5	TRBV18	few	CASSLRTGTGETQYF	TGTGCCAGCTCACTTCGGACAGGGACGGGGGAGACCCAGTACTTC
TRBD1	TRBJ2-3	TRBV11-3	many	CASSSLDRGDTQYF	TGTGCCAGCAGCTCCCTGGACAGGGGGGATACGCAGTATTTT
NA	TRBJ1-2	TRBV28	many	CASSLVRGLYGYTF	TGTGCCAGCAGTTTAGTCAGGGGCCTTTATGGCTACACCTTC
NA	TRBJ1-1	TRBV30	many	CAWSIDGAEAFF	TGTGCCTGGAGTATTGACGGGGCGGAAGCTTTCTTT
NA	TRBJ1-1	TRBV29-1	NA	CSADTMNTEAFF	TGCAGCGCCGATACTATGAACACTGAAGCTTTCTTT
TRBD2	TRBJ2-1	TRBV29-1	many	CSVELTSGSPNEQFF	TGCAGCGTGGAATTGACTAGCGGGAGCCCCAATGAGCAGTTCTTC
NA	TRBJ1-1	TRBV27	many	CASSYIAMRPPNTEAFF	TGTGCCAGCAGTTATATAGCGATGAGGCCCCCGAACACTGAAGCTTTCTTT
NA	TRBJ2-4	TRBV28	many	CASSLLKDLAKNIQYF	TGTGCCAGCAGTTTATTGAAGGACTTAGCCAAAAACATTCAGTACTTC
TRBD2	TRBJ2-1	TRBV12-3/TRBV12-4	medium-sized	CASSFWSSGSHNEQFF	TGTGCCAGCAGTTTCTGGTCTAGCGGGAGCCACAATGAGCAGTTCTTC
TRBD1	TRBJ1-2	TRBV12-3/TRBV12-4	NA	CASARGTSNYGYTF	TGTGCCAGCGCCAGGGGGACAAGTAACTATGGCTACACCTTC